The text below deals with one T cell receptor (beta chain). From germline, CDR1 is SGHVS and CDR2 FNYEAQ. The CDR3 is made up of 16 amino acids. The V and J ends lost 2 bases and 0 bases, in that order; junction bases with no gene match: 6. The source of the sample is a study of blood T cell repertoires in COVID-19. Study details: In each case, the material was cDNA or gDNA derived from T cells, B-cell-depleted T cells, or PBMCs.

As handled by the study authors: Amplification of reference gene primers provided the estimated nucleated cell counts. Here immunoSEQ multiplex PCR was the method, and the copy in TCRdb shows in-frame clones only, minus some. That table gives V, J and clone size, and the DNA gave D and trimming. The repertoire holds 190,000 or so clones, with 65% to 90% as singletons. Exposed volunteers were people who met a COVID-19 case within 2 weeks before study entry. The TCR was taken from a woman aged 25 to 45 who had been exposed to COVID-19. Input material: PBMCs or T cells enriched from blood (not recorded which). The chain is built from TRBV7-6 and TRBJ2-7; 8 nucleotides match TRBD1. The CDR3 loop reads CASSLRQGWDSYEQYF. CDR3 in DNA: TGTGCCAGCAGCTTACGACAGGGGTGGGACTCCTACGAGCAGTACTTC.